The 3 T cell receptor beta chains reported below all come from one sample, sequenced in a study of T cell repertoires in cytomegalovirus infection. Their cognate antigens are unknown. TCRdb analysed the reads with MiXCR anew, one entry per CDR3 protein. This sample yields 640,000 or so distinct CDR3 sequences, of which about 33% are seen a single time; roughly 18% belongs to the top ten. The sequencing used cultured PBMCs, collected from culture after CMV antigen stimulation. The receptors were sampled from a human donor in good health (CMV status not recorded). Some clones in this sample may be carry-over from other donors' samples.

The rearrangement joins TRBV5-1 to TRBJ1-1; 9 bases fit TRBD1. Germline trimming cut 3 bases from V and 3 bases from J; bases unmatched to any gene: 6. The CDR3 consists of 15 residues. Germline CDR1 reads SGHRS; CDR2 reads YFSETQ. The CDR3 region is CASSWGDRVDTEAFF. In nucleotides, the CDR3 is TGCGCCAGCAGCTGGGGGGACAGGGTAGACACTGAAGCTTTCTTT.

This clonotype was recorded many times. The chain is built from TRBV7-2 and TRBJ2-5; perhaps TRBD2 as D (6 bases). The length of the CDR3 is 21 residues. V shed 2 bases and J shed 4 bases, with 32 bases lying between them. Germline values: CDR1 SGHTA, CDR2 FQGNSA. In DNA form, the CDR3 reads TGTGCCAGCAGCTTAAGGGCGCACCGTTTCGGAGGGGCCCCGGAGGCAGAGACCCAGTACTTC. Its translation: CASSLRAHRFGGAPEAETQYF. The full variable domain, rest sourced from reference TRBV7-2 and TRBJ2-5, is GAGVSQSPSNKVTEKGKDVELRCDPISGHTALYWYRQSLGQGLEFLIYFQGNSAPDKSGLPSDRFSAERTGGSVSTLTIQRTQQEDSAVYLCASSLRAHRFGGAPEAETQYFGPGTRLLVL.

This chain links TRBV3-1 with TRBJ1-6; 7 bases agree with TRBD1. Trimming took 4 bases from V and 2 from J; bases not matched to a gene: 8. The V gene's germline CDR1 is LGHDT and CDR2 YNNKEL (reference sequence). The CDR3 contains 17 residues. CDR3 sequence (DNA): TGTGCCAGCAGCCCTTGGGACAGAGCGGCCTATAATTCACCCCTCCACTTT. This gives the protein CASSPWDRAAYNSPLHF.